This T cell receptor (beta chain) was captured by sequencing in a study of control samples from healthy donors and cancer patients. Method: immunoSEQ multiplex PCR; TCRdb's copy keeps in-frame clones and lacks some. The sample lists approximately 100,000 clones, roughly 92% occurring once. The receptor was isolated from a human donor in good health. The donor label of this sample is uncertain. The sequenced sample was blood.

This chain's CDR3 is CASISRGQGSGYTF. The CDR3, as DNA: TGTGCCAGTATAAGCAGGGGGCAAGGCTCTGGCTACACCTTC. V and J are TRBV5-4 and TRBJ1-2; 8 nucleotides agree with TRBD1. This CDR3 region has 14 residues. V was clipped by 8 bases and J by 7 bases; unmatched bases: 13. Germline V gives CDR1 SGHNT, CDR2 YYREEE (reference sequence).